This is a list of T cell receptor beta chains from one sample in a study of blood T cell repertoires in COVID-19. Libraries were prepared by immunoSEQ multiplex PCR; TCRdb keeps only in-frame clonotypes and omits some of them. The top ten clones hold about 2.3% of a sample with 300,000 to 350,000 clones, 75% to 90% of them seen once. The sample comprised peripheral blood. These receptors all come from a man between 18 and 29 years old with active or convalescent COVID-19. CDR3s include the opening cysteine and the closing phenylalanine or tryptophan. D genes are given only for firm matches. Expanded clones get a size class; other rows say once, few or many, or leave the size out.

cdr3_aa	d_call	clone_size	v_call	j_call
CASSLSRQSDQPQHF	-	-	TRBV4-1	TRBJ1-5
CSASRGFSGNTIYF	-	-	TRBV20-1	TRBJ1-3
CASSSGVKLFF	-	-	TRBV12-3/TRBV12-4	TRBJ1-4
CAISADIYNEQFF	-	once	TRBV10-3	TRBJ2-1
CASSEALYSGSYGYTF	-	-	TRBV6-1	TRBJ1-2
CASSQAETAAYEQYF	-	few	TRBV3-1/TRBV3-2	TRBJ2-7
CASSLFGTGEINTF	TRBD1	-	TRBV7-9	TRBJ1-2
CAISVDPRDTQYF	-	-	TRBV10-3	TRBJ2-5
CASCDSPALNRPLHF	-	-	TRBV18	TRBJ1-6
CATSTRGYGYTF	-	-	TRBV15	TRBJ1-2
CASSLAPASQETQYF	-	few	TRBV7-2	TRBJ2-5
CATKQHLVRQEPQHF	-	-	TRBV6-5	TRBJ1-5
CASSFGTGGEQYF	TRBD1	-	TRBV12-3/TRBV12-4	TRBJ2-7
CASRGLAGVQETQYF	TRBD2	few	TRBV7-9	TRBJ2-5
CASTPGEGRGNTEAFF	-	-	TRBV2	TRBJ1-1
CASSHQTGLNTEAFF	TRBD1	-	TRBV4-1	TRBJ1-1
CASSQRRDRDQPQHF	TRBD1	-	TRBV4-3	TRBJ1-5
CASSPQGLSSYEQYF	-	-	TRBV9	TRBJ2-7
CASSLGHSGANVLTF	-	-	TRBV5-1	TRBJ2-6
CASSRTSGSVAGELFF	TRBD2	-	TRBV7-3	TRBJ2-2
CASSFVTGANQPQHF	TRBD1	-	TRBV7-2	TRBJ1-5
CASRTSGGAHTQYF	TRBD2	few	TRBV19	TRBJ2-3
CASSAPAPGEAFF	-	-	TRBV9	TRBJ1-1
CASSQKRGGRTDTQYF	TRBD2	-	TRBV5-1	TRBJ2-3
CASSPRASGYNEQFF	TRBD2	once	TRBV6-2/TRBV6-3	TRBJ2-1
CASSLEGMNTEAFF	-	-	TRBV5-1	TRBJ1-1
CASSPSDRYSGNTIYF	-	-	TRBV5-1	TRBJ1-3
CASSSRVWGTMSTNEKLFF	-	-	TRBV27	TRBJ1-4
CASSRTGVRSSYEQYF	TRBD1	-	TRBV3-1/TRBV3-2	TRBJ2-7
CSVSEGSGEGYTF	-	-	TRBV29-1	TRBJ1-2
CASSSDRSNQPQHF	TRBD1	-	TRBV7-2	TRBJ1-5
CASSGQGAEGLFF	TRBD1	-	TRBV27	TRBJ1-4
CASSQGLRFEQYF	-	-	TRBV4-1	TRBJ2-7
CASSILAGGLTDTQYF	TRBD2	-	TRBV4-1	TRBJ2-3
CAIGDRGNSPLHF	TRBD1	once	TRBV19	TRBJ1-6
CASSLIWDRGYEQYF	TRBD1	once	TRBV4-3	TRBJ2-7
CASSYGQGYAEAFF	-	once	TRBV6-5	TRBJ1-1
CASSTDSYNEQFF	-	-	TRBV5-1	TRBJ2-1